A single sample gave rise to the 28 T cell receptor beta chains below, sequenced in a study of T-cell memory formation after mild COVID-19. TCRdb reprocessed the 5' RACE reads with MiXCR, giving one entry per CDR3 protein. The sample carries fewer than 250,000 distinct CDR3 sequences, 10% recorded once. What was sequenced was PBMCs or a T cell subset sorted from them (not recorded which). All receptors derive from a man younger than 35 who had mild COVID-19 (a few samples of this study predate the infection). Cell type and time point are not known.

Many counts were recorded for this clonotype. J is TRBJ1-1 and V is TRBV6-2 or TRBV6-3; possibly TRBD1 for D (6 bases). Germline values: CDR1 MNHEY, CDR2 SVGEGT. CDR3 length equals 14 residues. Between the trimmed V and J ends, which lost 0 bases and 7 bases, there was a span of 12 bases. Here the CDR3 reads CASSYSGQTLEAFF. For the CDR3, the DNA is TGTGCCAGCAGTTACTCCGGACAGACTCTTGAAGCTTTCTTT.

This clonotype has a handful of counts. The junction does not match germline at one end; this may be a read error. This chain uses TRBV20-1 with TRBJ2-1; TRBD2 agrees at 9 bases. The V gene's germline CDR1 is DFQATT and CDR2 SNEGSKA (reference sequence). The CDR3 has 11 amino acids. As DNA, the CDR3 is TGTAAGGCGGGGGGGCCGGATGAGCAGTTCTTC. Protein: CKAGGPDEQFF.

The J gene is TRBJ1-3, the V gene TRBV12-3 or TRBV12-4; TRBD1 is a possible D gene (5 bases). Trimming cost V 4 bases and J 4 bases, with 11 bases left between them. The CDR3 has 14 residues. The CDR3 coding sequence is TGTGCCAGCAGTTCCCCCGGGGCAGGAAACACCATATATTTT. Its protein product is CASSSPGAGNTIYF.

This clonotype was counted only a few times. This chain joins TRBV12-3 or TRBV12-4 and TRBJ1-5, with no clear D. Trimming pared 5 bases from V and 4 bases from J, leaving 3 bases between. This CDR3 contains 11 residues. Here the CDR3 reads CASSRNQPQHF. CDR3 coding DNA: TGTGCCAGCAGTCGGAATCAGCCCCAGCATTTT.

The chain couples TRBV3-1 to TRBJ2-2; possibly TRBD2 for D (6 bases). CDR3 length equals 13 residues. Per the germline V gene, CDR1 is LGHDT and CDR2 is YNNKEL (reference sequence). V dropped 1 base and J dropped 8 bases, with 8 bases sitting between them. CDR3 residues: CASSQASVGELFF. Here the CDR3 DNA reads TGTGCCAGCAGCCAAGCTAGCGTAGGGGAGCTGTTTTTT. Full variable domain (outside the CDR3, taken from reference TRBV3-1 and TRBJ2-2): DTAVSQTPKYLVTQMGNDKSIKCEQNLGHDTMYWYKQDSKKFLKIMFSYNNKELIINETVPNRFSPKSPDKAHLNLHINSLELGDSAVYFCASSQASVGELFFGEGSRLTVL.

CDR3 in DNA: TGTGCCAGCAGTAGGACTAGCGGGTTCACAGATACGCAGTATTTT. It specifies CASSRTSGFTDTQYF. The genes are TRBV9 and TRBJ2-3; 11 bases agree with TRBD2. Trimming at V came to 5 bases and at J to 2 bases, leaving 4 bases not matched to a gene. Per the germline V gene, CDR1 is SGDLS and CDR2 is YYNGEE. This CDR3 is 15 amino acids long.

This clonotype was counted many times. V is TRBV12-3 or TRBV12-4 and J is TRBJ1-6; D remains unclear. The CDR3 has 14 residues. V was pared by 6 bases and J by 10 bases, with 16 bases between. The CDR3 spells CASSNALFGSPLHF. The DNA for the CDR3 is TGTGCCAGCAGCAACGCTCTTTTTGGATCACCCCTCCACTTT.

This clonotype was seen only a few times. V usage is TRBV5-5 and J usage is TRBJ1-1; D gene ambiguous. There are 14 residues in the CDR3. Germline V gene data show CDR1 as SGHKS and CDR2 as YYEKEE (reference sequence). Trimming pared 2 bases from V and 1 base from J, leaving 9 bases between. CDR3 in amino acids: CASSLVSPNTEAFF. The DNA for the CDR3 is TGTGCCAGCAGCTTAGTCAGCCCGAACACTGAAGCTTTCTTT.

This chain joins TRBV7-9 and TRBJ2-6, with D uncertain. Per the germline V gene, CDR1 is SEHNR and CDR2 is FQNEAQ (reference sequence). The CDR3 consists of 14 residues. Deletions cut 6 bases from V and 0 bases from J, with 6 bases between. Here the CDR3 reads CASSQFSGANVLTF. In DNA form, the CDR3 reads TGTGCCAGCAGTCAATTCTCTGGGGCCAACGTCCTGACTTTC.

V usage is TRBV19 and J usage is TRBJ2-2; D may correspond to TRBD1 or TRBD2 (6 bases each). Trimming removed 2 bases from V and 0 bases from J, with 10 bases in between. CDR3 size: 16 residues. Germline V gives CDR1 LNHDA, CDR2 SQIVND (reference sequence). The CDR3 DNA sequence: TGTGCCAGTAGTATACGGGGGCCCCCGAACACCGGGGAGCTGTTTTTT. This sequence encodes CASSIRGPPNTGELFF.

This clonotype was seen a few times. CDR3 in amino acids: CATSRVGPGRRLHEQYF. DNA of the CDR3: TGTGCCACCAGCAGAGTCGGACCGGGACGGCGATTACACGAGCAGTACTTC. The chain couples TRBV15 to TRBJ2-7; D is perhaps TRBD1 or TRBD2 (5 bases each). Trimming left V 1 base short and J 5 bases short, with 21 bases between. CDR3 length equals 17 residues. Germline V gene lookup returns CDR1 LNHNV and CDR2 YYDKDF (reference sequence).

In this sample, this clonotype turned up many times. V and J are TRBV12-3 or TRBV12-4 and TRBJ1-5; D not resolved. This CDR3 is built from 13 residues. Trimming left V 6 bases short and J 7 bases short, with 13 bases between. CDR3 coding DNA: TGTGCCAGCAGCTTACAAGCCGGCCAGCCCCAGCATTTT. Residues: CASSLQAGQPQHF.

This clonotype has more than one count but fewer than ten. The chain carries TRBV5-4 and TRBJ1-1; no firm D call. The germline V and J ends were trimmed by 4 bases and 0 bases, with 10 bases remaining between them. This CDR3 spans 14 amino acids. From germline, CDR1 is SGHNT and CDR2 YYREEE (reference sequence). The CDR3 DNA reads as TGTGCCAGCAGCCTGCAATGGATGAACACTGAAGCTTTCTTT. This codes for CASSLQWMNTEAFF. Filled out from reference TRBV5-4 and TRBJ1-1, the complete variable domain reads ETGVTQSPTHLIKTRGQQVTLRCSSQSGHNTVSWYQQALGQGPQFIFQYYREEENGRGNFPPRFSGLQFPNYSSELNVNALELDDSALYLCASSLQWMNTEAFFGQGTRLTVV.

About this clonotype itself: A much larger clone lies a single base off, so this may be a read error. V and J are TRBV20-1 and TRBJ2-7; D remains unclear. CDR1 is DFQATT, CDR2 SNEGSKA, per germline (reference sequence). The CDR3 is 13 residues long. CDR3 protein: CGAREGIAYEQYV. The CDR3 nucleotides are TGCGGTGCTAGAGAAGGAATCGCCTACGAGCAGTACGTC.

A few counts support this clonotype. The chain uses TRBV9 and TRBJ2-1; D is perhaps TRBD1 (5 bases). The CDR3 contains 15 residues. V gave up 0 bases and J gave up 1 base, with 8 bases separating them. Looked up from germline, CDR1 is SGDLS and CDR2 is YYNGEE. DNA for the CDR3: TGTGCCAGCAGCGTAGCTGACAGTTCCTACAATGAGCAGTTCTTC. It yields the protein CASSVADSSYNEQFF.

This clonotype occurred a few times. The chain links TRBV19 to TRBJ2-5, with D perhaps matching TRBD2 (5 bases). CDR3 length: 14 residues. The germline gives CDR1 LNHDA, CDR2 SQIVND (reference sequence). Trimming stripped 5 bases from V and 5 bases from J, with 15 bases between. The CDR3 spells CASSPFGVRETQYF. The CDR3 nucleotides are TGTGCCAGTAGTCCGTTCGGGGTTCGGGAGACCCAGTACTTC.

This clonotype turned up a few times. The rearrangement uses TRBV4-1 and TRBJ1-2, with a weak D call TRBD1 (6 bases). The CDR3 sequence is 15 residues long. V dropped 3 bases and J dropped 2 bases, with 13 bases sitting between them. The germline CDR1 and CDR2 sequences are MGHRA and YSYEKL. CDR3 in DNA: TGCGCCAGCAGCCACCCGGACAGCCAAAACTATGGCTACACCTTC. Translating gives CASSHPDSQNYGYTF.

This chain links TRBV9 with TRBJ2-6; 10 bases are a match to TRBD1. With V trimmed by 0 bases and J by 0 bases, 3 bases remained unmatched. The CDR3 spans 18 residues. CDR1 and CDR2 from the germline V gene are SGDLS and YYNGEE. CDR3 sequence: CASSVAGTGDSGANVLTF. DNA for the CDR3: TGTGCCAGCAGCGTAGCAGGGACAGGGGACTCTGGGGCCAACGTCCTGACTTTC. Using reference TRBV9 and TRBJ2-6 for the parts outside the CDR3, the full variable domain is DSGVTQTPKHLITATGQRVTLRCSPRSGDLSVYWYQQSLDQGLQFLIQYYNGEERAKGNILERFSAQQFPDLHSELNLSSLELGDSALYFCASSVAGTGDSGANVLTFGAGSRLTVL.

This clonotype was counted a few times. CDR3 sequence (DNA): TGTGCCAGCAGCTTGAGGGCGGGGGCTTCAGTAGATACGCAGTATTTT. Translation gives CASSLRAGASVDTQYF. This chain connects TRBV7-8 to TRBJ2-3, with TRBD2 as a possible D gene (7 bases). V was pared by 3 bases and J by 5 bases, with 18 bases between. The CDR3 length is 16 residues. Germline CDR1 is SGHVS and CDR2 is FQNEAQ.

In its sample, this clonotype was seen a few times. V and J are TRBV12-3 or TRBV12-4 and TRBJ1-3; D uncertain. Between the trimmed V and J ends, which lost 6 bases and 0 bases, there was a span of 18 bases. The CDR3 length is 17 residues. DNA of the CDR3: TGTGCCAGCAGGCCCAGGATCCGTAGGGCCTCTGGAAACACCATATATTTT. Translation: CASRPRIRRASGNTIYF.

The V and J genes are TRBV7-3 and TRBJ1-1; D remains ambiguous. The germline V and J ends were trimmed by 1 base and 3 bases, with 6 bases remaining between them. The CDR3 consists of 13 residues. Germline assignment: CDR1 SGHTA and CDR2 FQGTGA. The CDR3 spells CASSLRRDTEAFF. The CDR3 nucleotides read TGTGCCAGCAGCTTAAGGAGGGACACTGAAGCTTTCTTT. The full variable domain, rest sourced from reference TRBV7-3 and TRBJ1-1, is GAGVSQTPSNKVTEKGKYVELRCDPISGHTALYWYRQSLGQGPEFLIYFQGTGAADDSGLPNDRFFAVRPEGSVSTLKIQRTERGDSAVYLCASSLRRDTEAFFGQGTRLTVV.

The J gene is TRBJ2-3, the V gene TRBV20-1, with a weak D call TRBD2 (6 bases). The germline V gene has CDR1 DFQATT and CDR2 SNEGSKA (reference sequence). There are 17 residues in the CDR3. V was cut by 0 bases and J by 1 base, with 17 bases left in between. DNA for the CDR3: TGCAGTGCTAGAGATTTCAGGGCGGGGTGGGGCACAGATACGCAGTATTTT. Translated: CSARDFRAGWGTDTQYF.

Ten or more counts support this clonotype. The J gene is TRBJ2-2, the V gene TRBV5-1, with D possibly TRBD1 on 5 matching bases. Per germline, CDR1 SGHRS and CDR2 YFSETQ. The CDR3 length is 14 residues. The V end was cut by 0 bases, the J end by 3 bases, with 6 bases between. CDR3 coding DNA: TGCGCCAGCAGCTTGGGACAGCACACCGGGGAGCTGTTTTTT. It translates to CASSLGQHTGELFF. Drawing the rest from reference TRBV5-1 and TRBJ2-2, the complete variable domain is KAGVTQTPRYLIKTRGQQVTLSCSPISGHRSVSWYQQTPGQGLQFLFEYFSETQRNKGNFPGRFSGRQFSNSRSEMNVSTLELGDSALYLCASSLGQHTGELFFGEGSRLTVL.

This clonotype has a handful of counts. V gene TRBV5-1 combines with J gene TRBJ1-1; D call uncertain. Trimming shortened V by 5 bases and J by 3 bases, and 17 bases separated the two germline ends. The germline V gene encodes CDR1 SGHRS and CDR2 YFSETQ. CDR3 length equals 15 residues. Here the CDR3 reads CASSLMRSGDTEAFF. For the CDR3, the DNA is TGCGCCAGCAGTTTAATGCGCTCCGGAGACACTGAAGCTTTCTTT.

The chain is built from TRBV4-1 and TRBJ2-7, with 7 nucleotides matching TRBD2. Germline V gives CDR1 MGHRA, CDR2 YSYEKL. V trimming: 0 bases; J trimming: 2 bases; junction bases outside the gene matches: 16. This CDR3 contains 19 residues. The CDR3 reads CASSQEPGTITTEAYEQYF. The CDR3 DNA sequence: TGCGCCAGCAGCCAAGAGCCCGGGACTATCACCACCGAGGCCTACGAGCAGTACTTC.

V is TRBV6-2 or TRBV6-3 and J is TRBJ1-5, with no clear D. CDR3 length: 14 amino acids. V lost 2 bases and J lost 7, with 12 bases in between. Germline-derived CDR1 and CDR2 are MNHEY and SVGEGT. This CDR3 is CASSYDLSGQPQHF. The DNA of the CDR3 is TGTGCCAGCAGTTACGATTTATCGGGGCAGCCCCAGCATTTT.

There are a few counts of this clonotype. CDR3 in amino acids: CASSSGQGRGQYF. DNA of the CDR3: TGTGCCAGCAGTTCCGGACAGGGAAGAGGGCAGTACTTC. V is TRBV12-3 or TRBV12-4 and J is TRBJ2-7; TRBD1 matches at 8 bases. The CDR3 extends over 13 amino acids. V lost 4 bases and J lost 9; bases outside the gene matches: 8.

This clonotype was counted many times. V usage is TRBV7-8 and J usage is TRBJ2-1, with 12 bases matching TRBD2. Germline values: CDR1 SGHVS, CDR2 FQNEAQ. The CDR3 totals 15 residues. With V trimmed by 4 bases and J by 4 bases, 2 bases remained unmatched. In DNA form, the CDR3 reads TGTGCCAGCAGCTCTAGCGGGGGGGGTTACAATGAGCAGTTCTTC. Translation gives CASSSSGGGYNEQFF.